This paragraph covers one TCR beta chain sequence. Antigen: not known. Assay: immunoSEQ multiplex PCR; the TCRdb copy retains only in-frame clones and omits some. The sample lists more than 75,000 clones, more than 85% occurring once. The record originates from a study of OX40 agonist ivuxolimab in advanced cancers. Study-wide background: Of the patients, three showed partial responses, one with hepatocellular carcinoma and two with cutaneous melanoma. Overall study findings and caveats: Low levels of normalized T-cell clonal expansion also appeared in some nonresponders.

This clonotype was obtained from an adult with an advanced solid tumor such as melanoma, head and neck, liver or kidney cancer. This sample comprised CD4+ or CD8+ T cells sorted from blood, obtained in a trial of the OX40 agonist ivuxolimab.

The CDR3 region is CASSFSGERVGEAFF. The CDR3 coding sequence is TGTGCCAGCAGTTTCTCCGGAGAAAGAGTGGGTGAAGCTTTCTTT. This chain links TRBV28 with TRBJ1-1; D not certain. Trimming removed 3 bases at V and 7 bases at J, with 18 bases between. Germline CDR1 is MDHEN and CDR2 is SYDVKM. CDR3 length: 15 amino acids.